Below, 8 T cell receptor beta chains from the same sample are listed, as sequenced in a study of blood T cells in healthy people across ages. The authors ran a second PCR of about 6 to 11 cycles using a sample-barcoded 5' primer and a J-beta primer mix. TCRdb reprocessed the 5' RACE reads with MiXCR, giving one entry per CDR3 protein. The sample shows over a million distinct CDR3 sequences, 45% of them seen only once. What was sequenced was blood. These receptors all stem from a woman aged 55-70 years in good health.

A word on this clonotype: Relative to the germline gene, one junction end is altered; a read error may explain this. The rearrangement uses TRBV10-3 and TRBJ2-7; maybe TRBD2 (6 bases). Germline V lookup: CDR1 ENHRY, CDR2 SYGVKD. The CDR3 spans 12 residues. CDR3 DNA sequence: TGTGCCGCCGGGACTCCGGCGGACGAGCAGAACTTC. Translated: CAAGTPADEQNF.

V is TRBV6-4 and J is TRBJ2-1; possibly TRBD1 for D (6 bases). Trimming pared 6 bases from V and 7 bases from J, leaving 22 bases between. The CDR3 loop spans 16 amino acids. Looked up from germline, CDR1 is MRHNA and CDR2 is SNTAGT. The CDR3 is CASRPEGGVNFNEQFF. CDR3 in DNA: TGTGCCAGCAGGCCCGAAGGGGGAGTAAACTTTAATGAGCAGTTCTTC.

The V gene is TRBV29-1, the J gene TRBJ1-1, with D possibly TRBD1 on 6 matching bases. V was pared by 3 bases and J by 4 bases, with 18 bases between. There are 15 residues in the CDR3. Germline CDR1 and CDR2: SQVTM and ANQGSEA. This CDR3 reads CSVESEGEAVTEAFF. As DNA, the CDR3 is TGCAGCGTTGAGTCGGAGGGGGAGGCGGTCACTGAAGCTTTCTTT. Variable domain in full (rest from reference TRBV29-1 and TRBJ1-1): SAVISQKPSRDICQRGTSLTIQCQVDSQVTMMFWYRQQPGQSLTLIATANQGSEATYESGFVIDKFPISRPNLTFSTLTVSNMSPEDSSIYLCSVESEGEAVTEAFFGQGTRLTVV.

The chain joins TRBV29-1 to TRBJ2-3; TRBD1 agrees at 7 bases. Germline CDR1 and CDR2: SQVTM and ANQGSEA. The V segment lost 7 bases and the J segment 5 bases; nucleotides outside the gene matches: 6. This CDR3 spans 12 amino acids. CDR3 DNA sequence: TGCAGCGAGACAGGGTCGGGAGATACGCAGTATTTT. It specifies CSETGSGDTQYF.

The chain employs TRBV3-1 and TRBJ2-3, with 7 bases matching TRBD2. Germline V gives CDR1 LGHDT, CDR2 YNNKEL (reference sequence). CDR3 length: 13 amino acids. The trim removed 5 bases at V and 8 bases at J, leaving 7 bases unmatched. CDR3 residues: CASSTRREGTQYF. In DNA, the CDR3 is TGTGCCAGCAGCACAAGAAGGGAGGGTACGCAGTATTTT.

The rearrangement links TRBV28 to TRBJ2-1; 9 nucleotides align to TRBD1. The CDR3 runs 14 residues. V shed 3 bases, J shed 7 bases, and the junction held 4 bases outside the gene matches. The germline V gene has CDR1 MDHEN and CDR2 SYDVKM. In DNA form, the CDR3 reads TGTGCCAGCAGTTTTGACAGGGGGAGAAATGAGCAGTTCTTC. It is translated as CASSFDRGRNEQFF.

J is TRBJ2-7 and V is TRBV7-3; tentatively, D is TRBD2 (6 bases). The germline CDR1 and CDR2 sequences are SGHTA and FQGTGA. Trimming took off 2 bases at V and 3 bases at J, with 14 bases between the two ends. This CDR3 contains 15 residues. CDR3 bases: TGTGCCAGCAGCTTAGGACCGGGAGAGGGCTACGAGCAGTACTTC. Protein: CASSLGPGEGYEQYF.

J is TRBJ2-1 and V is TRBV7-3; unclear D gene. The CDR3 has 16 amino acids. The germline gives CDR1 SGHTA, CDR2 FQGTGA. Deletions cut 4 bases from V and 7 bases from J, with 20 bases between. CDR3 loop: CASSSTLRVVRNEQFF. In DNA form, the CDR3 reads TGTGCCAGCAGCTCGACCCTACGGGTAGTCAGGAATGAGCAGTTCTTC. Full variable domain (remainder filled in from reference TRBV7-3 and TRBJ2-1): GAGVSQTPSNKVTEKGKYVELRCDPISGHTALYWYRQSLGQGPEFLIYFQGTGAADDSGLPNDRFFAVRPEGSVSTLKIQRTERGDSAVYLCASSSTLRVVRNEQFFGPGTRLTVL.